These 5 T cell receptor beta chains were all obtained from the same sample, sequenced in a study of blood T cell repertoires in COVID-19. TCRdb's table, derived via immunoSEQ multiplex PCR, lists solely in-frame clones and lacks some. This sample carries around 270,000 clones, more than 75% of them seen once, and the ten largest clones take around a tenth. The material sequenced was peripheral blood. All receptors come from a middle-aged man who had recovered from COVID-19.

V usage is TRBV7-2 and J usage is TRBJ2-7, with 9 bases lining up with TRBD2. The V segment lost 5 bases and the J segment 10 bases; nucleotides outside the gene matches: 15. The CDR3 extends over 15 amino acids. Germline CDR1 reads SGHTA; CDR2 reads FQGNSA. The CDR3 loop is CASSTRLAELPSQYF. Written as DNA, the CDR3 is TGTGCCAGCAGCACCCGACTAGCGGAGCTCCCTTCCCAGTACTTC. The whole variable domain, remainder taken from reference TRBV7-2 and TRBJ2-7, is GAGVSQSPSNKVTEKGKDVELRCDPISGHTALYWYRQSLGQGLEFLIYFQGNSAPDKSGLPSDRFSAERTGGSVSTLTIQRTQQEDSAVYLCASSTRLAELPSQYFGPGTRLTVT.

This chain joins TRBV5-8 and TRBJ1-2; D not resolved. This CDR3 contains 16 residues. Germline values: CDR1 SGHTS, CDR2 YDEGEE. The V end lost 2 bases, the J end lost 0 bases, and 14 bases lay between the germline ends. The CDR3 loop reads CASSFGSGRTNYGYTF. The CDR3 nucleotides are TGTGCCAGCAGCTTTGGTTCCGGTCGCACTAACTATGGCTACACCTTC. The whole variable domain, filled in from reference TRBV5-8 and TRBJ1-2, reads EAGVTQSPTHLIKTRGQQATLRCSPISGHTSVYWYQQALGLGLQFLLWYDEGEERNRGNFPPRFSGRQFPNYSSELNVNALELEDSALYLCASSFGSGRTNYGYTFGSGTRLTVV.

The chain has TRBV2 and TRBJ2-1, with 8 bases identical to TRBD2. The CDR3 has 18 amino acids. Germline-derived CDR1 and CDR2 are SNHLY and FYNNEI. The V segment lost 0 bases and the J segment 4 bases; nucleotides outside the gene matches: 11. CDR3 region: CASSEALLGLAGYNEQFF. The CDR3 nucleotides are TGTGCCAGCAGTGAAGCGCTTCTGGGGCTAGCGGGTTACAATGAGCAGTTCTTC.

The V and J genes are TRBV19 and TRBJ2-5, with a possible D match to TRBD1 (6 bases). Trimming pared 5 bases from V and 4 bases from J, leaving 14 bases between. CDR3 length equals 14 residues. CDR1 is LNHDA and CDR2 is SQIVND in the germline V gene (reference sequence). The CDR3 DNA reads TGTGCCAGTAGTGAGGGGGTAGAAGGAGAGACCCAGTACTTC. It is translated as CASSEGVEGETQYF.

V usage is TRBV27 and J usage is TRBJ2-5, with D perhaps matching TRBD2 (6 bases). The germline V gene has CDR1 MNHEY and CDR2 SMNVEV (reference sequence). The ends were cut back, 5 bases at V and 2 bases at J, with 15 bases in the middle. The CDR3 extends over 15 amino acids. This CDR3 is CASSRQGLPQETQYF. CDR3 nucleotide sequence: TGTGCCAGCAGTCGCCAGGGACTCCCACAAGAGACCCAGTACTTC.